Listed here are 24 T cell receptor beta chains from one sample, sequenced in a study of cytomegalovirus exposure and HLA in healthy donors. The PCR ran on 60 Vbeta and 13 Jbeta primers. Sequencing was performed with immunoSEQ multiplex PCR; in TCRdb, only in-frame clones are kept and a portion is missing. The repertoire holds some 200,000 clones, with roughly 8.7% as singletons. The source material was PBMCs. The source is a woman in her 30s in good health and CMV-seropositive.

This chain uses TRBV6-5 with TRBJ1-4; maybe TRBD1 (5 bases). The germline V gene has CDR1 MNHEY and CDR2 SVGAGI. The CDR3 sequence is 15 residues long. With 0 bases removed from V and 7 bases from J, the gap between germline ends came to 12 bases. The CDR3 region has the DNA TGTGCCAGCAGTTACTCGACAGAATTAATTGAAAAACTGTTTTTT. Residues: CASSYSTELIEKLFF.

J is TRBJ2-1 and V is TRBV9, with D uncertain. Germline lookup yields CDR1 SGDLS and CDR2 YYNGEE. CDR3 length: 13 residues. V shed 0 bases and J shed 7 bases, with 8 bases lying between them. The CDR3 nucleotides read TGTGCCAGCAGCGTAGCTACCCGTAATGAGCAGTTCTTC. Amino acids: CASSVATRNEQFF.

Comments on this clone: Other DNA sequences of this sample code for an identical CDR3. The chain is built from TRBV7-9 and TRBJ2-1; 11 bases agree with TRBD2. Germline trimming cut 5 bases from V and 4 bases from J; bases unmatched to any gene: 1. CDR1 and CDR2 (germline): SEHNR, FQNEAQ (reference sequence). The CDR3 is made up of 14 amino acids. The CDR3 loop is CASSRTSGYNEQFF. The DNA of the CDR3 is TGTGCCAGCAGCAGGACTAGCGGGTACAATGAGCAGTTCTTC.

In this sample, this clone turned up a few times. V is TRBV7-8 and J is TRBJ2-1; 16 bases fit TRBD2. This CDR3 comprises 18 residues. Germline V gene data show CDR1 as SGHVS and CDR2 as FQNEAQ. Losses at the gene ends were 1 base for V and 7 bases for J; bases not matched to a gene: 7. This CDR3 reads CASSLVGLAGGRVNEQFF. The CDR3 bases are TGTGCCAGCAGCTTAGTGGGACTAGCGGGAGGGAGGGTAAATGAGCAGTTCTTC. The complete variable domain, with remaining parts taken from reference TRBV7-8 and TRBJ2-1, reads GAGVSQSPRYKVAKRGQDVALRCDPISGHVSLFWYQQALGQGPEFLTYFQNEAQLDKSGLPSDRFFAERPEGSVSTLKIQRTQQEDSAVYLCASSLVGLAGGRVNEQFFGPGTRLTVL.

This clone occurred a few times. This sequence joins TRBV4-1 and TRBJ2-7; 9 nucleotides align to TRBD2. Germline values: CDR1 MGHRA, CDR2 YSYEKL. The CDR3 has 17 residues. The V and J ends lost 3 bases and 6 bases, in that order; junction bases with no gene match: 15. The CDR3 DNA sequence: TGCGCCAGCAGCCATGTAATTGCCGGGACTAGCATTCGCGAGCAGTACTTC. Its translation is CASSHVIAGTSIREQYF.

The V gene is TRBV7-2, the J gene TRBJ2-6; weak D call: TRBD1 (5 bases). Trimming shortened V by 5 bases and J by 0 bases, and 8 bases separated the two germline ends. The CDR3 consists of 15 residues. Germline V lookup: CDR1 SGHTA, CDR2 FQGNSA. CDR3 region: CASSLRVSGANVLTF. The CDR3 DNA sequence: TGTGCCAGCAGCCTCAGGGTCTCTGGGGCCAACGTCCTGACTTTC.

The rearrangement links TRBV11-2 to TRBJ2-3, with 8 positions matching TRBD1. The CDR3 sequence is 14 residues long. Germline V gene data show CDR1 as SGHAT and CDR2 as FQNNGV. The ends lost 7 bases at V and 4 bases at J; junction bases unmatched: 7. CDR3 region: CASTDRGLADTQYF. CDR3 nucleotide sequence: TGTGCCAGCACAGACAGGGGTTTAGCAGATACGCAGTATTTT.

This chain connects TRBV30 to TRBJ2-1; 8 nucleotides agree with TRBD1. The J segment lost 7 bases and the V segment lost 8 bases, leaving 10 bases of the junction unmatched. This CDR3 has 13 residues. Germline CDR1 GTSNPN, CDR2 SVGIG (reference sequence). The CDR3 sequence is CAGFFRTGNEQFF. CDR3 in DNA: TGTGCCGGTTTCTTTAGGACAGGGAATGAGCAGTTCTTC.

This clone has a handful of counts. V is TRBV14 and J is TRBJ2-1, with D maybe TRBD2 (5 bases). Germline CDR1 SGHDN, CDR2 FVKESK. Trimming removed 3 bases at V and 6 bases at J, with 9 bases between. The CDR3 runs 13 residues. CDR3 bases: TGTGCCAGCAGCCACAAGGCGGGCAATGAGCAGTTCTTC. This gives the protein CASSHKAGNEQFF. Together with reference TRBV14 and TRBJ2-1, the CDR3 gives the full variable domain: EAGVTQFPSHSVIEKGQTVTLRCDPISGHDNLYWYRRVMGKEIKFLLHFVKESKQDESGMPNNRFLAERTGGTYSTLKVQPAELEDSGVYFCASSHKAGNEQFFGPGTRLTVL.

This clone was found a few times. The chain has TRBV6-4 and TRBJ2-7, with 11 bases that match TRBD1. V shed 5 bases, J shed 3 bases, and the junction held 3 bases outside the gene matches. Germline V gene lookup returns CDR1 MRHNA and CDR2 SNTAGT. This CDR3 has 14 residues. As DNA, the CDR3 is TGTGCCAGCAGTTCCGGGACAGGGGGCTACGAGCAGTACTTC. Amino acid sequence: CASSSGTGGYEQYF.

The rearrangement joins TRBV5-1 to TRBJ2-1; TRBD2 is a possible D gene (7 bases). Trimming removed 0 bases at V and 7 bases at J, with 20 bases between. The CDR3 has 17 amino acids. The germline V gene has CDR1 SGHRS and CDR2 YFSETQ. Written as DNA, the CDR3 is TGCGCCAGCAGCTTGGCAACGGGGGGCGCCTCAGAGAATGAGCAGTTCTTC. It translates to CASSLATGGASENEQFF.

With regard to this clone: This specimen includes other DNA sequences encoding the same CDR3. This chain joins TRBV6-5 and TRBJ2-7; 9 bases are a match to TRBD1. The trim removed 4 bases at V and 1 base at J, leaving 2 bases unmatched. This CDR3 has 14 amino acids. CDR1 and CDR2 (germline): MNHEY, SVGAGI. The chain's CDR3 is CASSSGTGSYEQYF. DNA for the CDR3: TGTGCCAGCAGTTCTGGGACAGGGTCCTACGAGCAGTACTTC.

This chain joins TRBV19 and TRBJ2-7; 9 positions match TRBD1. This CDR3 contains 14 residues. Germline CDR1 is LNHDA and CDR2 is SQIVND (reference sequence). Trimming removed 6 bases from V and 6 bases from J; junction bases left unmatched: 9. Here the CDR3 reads CASRRTGARFEQYF. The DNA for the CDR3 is TGTGCCAGTAGACGGACAGGGGCGCGCTTCGAGCAGTACTTC. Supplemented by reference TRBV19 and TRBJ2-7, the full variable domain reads DGGITQSPKYLFRKEGQNVTLSCEQNLNHDAMYWYRQDPGQGLRLIYYSQIVNDFQKGDIAEGYSVSREKKESFPLTVTSAQKNPTAFYLCASRRTGARFEQYFGPGTRLTVT.

The CDR3 protein is CASRRGQGYTEAFF. The CDR3, as DNA: TGTGCCAGCAGGAGGGGACAGGGCTACACTGAAGCTTTCTTT. This chain joins TRBV6-1 and TRBJ1-1; 9 nucleotides align to TRBD1. This CDR3 has 14 amino acids. Germline V gives CDR1 MNHNS, CDR2 SASEGT. After removal of 6 bases from V and 3 bases from J, the junction contained 5 bases not matched to a gene.

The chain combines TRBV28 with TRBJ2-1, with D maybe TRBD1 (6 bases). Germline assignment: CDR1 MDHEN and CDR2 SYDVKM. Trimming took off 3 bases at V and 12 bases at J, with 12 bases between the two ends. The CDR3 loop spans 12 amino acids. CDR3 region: CASSFLQGRQFF. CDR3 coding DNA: TGTGCCAGCAGTTTTTTACAGGGTCGGCAGTTCTTC.

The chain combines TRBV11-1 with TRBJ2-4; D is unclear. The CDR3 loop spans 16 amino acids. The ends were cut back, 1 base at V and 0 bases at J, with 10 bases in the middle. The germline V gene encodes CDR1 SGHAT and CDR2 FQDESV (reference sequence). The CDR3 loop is CASSLGGGLAKNIQYF. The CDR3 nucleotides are TGTGCCAGCAGCTTAGGCGGCGGATTAGCCAAAAACATTCAGTACTTC.

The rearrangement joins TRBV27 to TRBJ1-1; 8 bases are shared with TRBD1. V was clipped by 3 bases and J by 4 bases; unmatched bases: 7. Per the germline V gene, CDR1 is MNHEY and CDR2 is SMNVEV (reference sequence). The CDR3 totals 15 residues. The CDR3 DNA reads TGTGCCAGCAGTTTCCACGGACAGGGTGGCACTGAAGCTTTCTTT. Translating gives CASSFHGQGGTEAFF.

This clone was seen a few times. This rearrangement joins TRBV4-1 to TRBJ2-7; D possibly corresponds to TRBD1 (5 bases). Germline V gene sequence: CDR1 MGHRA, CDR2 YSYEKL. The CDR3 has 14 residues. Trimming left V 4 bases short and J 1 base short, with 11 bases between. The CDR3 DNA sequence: TGCGCCAGCAGCCCGGACACTCCTTCCTACGAGCAGTACTTC. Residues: CASSPDTPSYEQYF.

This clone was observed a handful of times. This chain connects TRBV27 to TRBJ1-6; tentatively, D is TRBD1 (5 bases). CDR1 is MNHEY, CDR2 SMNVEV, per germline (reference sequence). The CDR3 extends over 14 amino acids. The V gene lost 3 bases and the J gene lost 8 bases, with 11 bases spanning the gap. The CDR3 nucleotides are TGTGCCAGCAGTTTTCGGGGGAGGCATTCACCCCTCCACTTT. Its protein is CASSFRGRHSPLHF.

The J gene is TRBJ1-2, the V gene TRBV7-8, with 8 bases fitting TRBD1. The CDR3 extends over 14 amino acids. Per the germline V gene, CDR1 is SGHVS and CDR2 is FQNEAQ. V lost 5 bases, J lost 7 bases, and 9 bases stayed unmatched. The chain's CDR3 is CASSQEDREPGYTF. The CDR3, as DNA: TGTGCCAGCAGCCAAGAGGACAGGGAGCCTGGCTACACCTTC.

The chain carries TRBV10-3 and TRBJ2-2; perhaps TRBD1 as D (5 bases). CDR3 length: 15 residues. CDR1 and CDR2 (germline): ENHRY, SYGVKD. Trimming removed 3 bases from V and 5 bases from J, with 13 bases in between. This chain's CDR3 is CAISEWQGKTGELFF. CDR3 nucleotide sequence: TGTGCCATCAGTGAATGGCAGGGCAAAACCGGGGAGCTGTTTTTT.

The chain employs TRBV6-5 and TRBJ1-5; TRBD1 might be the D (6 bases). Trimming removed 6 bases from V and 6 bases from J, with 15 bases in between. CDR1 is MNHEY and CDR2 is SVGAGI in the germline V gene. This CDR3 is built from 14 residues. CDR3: CASSLGGSGQPQHF. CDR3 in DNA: TGTGCCAGCAGCTTAGGGGGTTCGGGTCAGCCCCAGCATTTT.

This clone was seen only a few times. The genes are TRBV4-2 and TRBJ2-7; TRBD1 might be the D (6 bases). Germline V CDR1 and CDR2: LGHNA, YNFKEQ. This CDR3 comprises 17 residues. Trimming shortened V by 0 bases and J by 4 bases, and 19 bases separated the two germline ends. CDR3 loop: CASSQDRRGAQGYEQYF. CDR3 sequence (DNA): TGTGCCAGCAGCCAAGATCGGAGAGGGGCCCAGGGGTACGAGCAGTACTTC.

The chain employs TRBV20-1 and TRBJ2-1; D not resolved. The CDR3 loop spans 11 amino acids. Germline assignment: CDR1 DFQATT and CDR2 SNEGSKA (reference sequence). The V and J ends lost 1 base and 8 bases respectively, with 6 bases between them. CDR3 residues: CSARGAHEQFF. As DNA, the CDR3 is TGCAGTGCTAGAGGGGCCCATGAGCAGTTCTTC.